This T cell receptor (beta chain) was recovered during a study of T-cell memory formation after mild COVID-19. Whole-study context: The two donors had largely donor-specific TCR clusters.

Researchers used 5'RACE with constant-segment primers to make TCR alpha and TCR beta cDNA libraries that carry sample barcodes and UMIs. MiXCR, run by TCRdb on the 5' RACE reads, gives a single entry per CDR3 protein. The sample holds over 50,000 distinct CDR3 sequences, approximately 9.1% seen once. This clonotype has ten or more counts. The germline gives CDR1 MNHNY, CDR2 SVGAGI (reference sequence). The V end was cut by 6 bases, the J end by 0 bases, with 11 bases between. The CDR3 has 14 residues. The sample comprised PBMCs or a T cell subset sorted from them (not recorded which). The J gene is TRBJ1-1, the V gene TRBV6-6; D gene uncertain. The sequence came from an adult woman who had mild COVID-19 (a few samples of this study predate the infection). Cell type and time point are not known. Here the CDR3 reads CASRLDRLNTEAFF. CDR3 sequence (DNA): TGTGCCAGCAGGTTGGATAGGCTGAACACTGAAGCTTTCTTT.